The count of the clone carrying this T cell receptor (beta chain) is one. The sample comes from a study of blood T cell repertoires in COVID-19. About the research overall: Some COVID-19 samples were acute and others convalescent; all came from the United States, Italy and Spain. From T cells, B-cell-depleted T cells, or PBMCs came the material, which was cDNA or gDNA.

Unmatched junction bases numbered 4, after V lost 1 base and J lost 9 bases. The germline gives CDR1 LNHDA, CDR2 SQIVND (reference sequence). This CDR3 spans 15 amino acids. In the study's own analysis: Cell counts per sample came from amplifying reference gene primers. Some clones are missing from TCRdb's copy, which holds only in-frame ones; the method was immunoSEQ multiplex PCR. V and J calls and clone size come straight from that table; D and trimming were deduced from the DNA. The profile covers tens of thousands of clones, with about 90% appearing a single time and around a sixth taken by the ten largest.

Sequencing input: peripheral blood. This rearrangement joins TRBV19 to TRBJ2-1; 12 nucleotides match TRBD2. This receptor was taken from a human donor with active COVID-19. The donor label of this sample is uncertain. In DNA form, the CDR3 reads TGTGCCAGTAGTATAGCTAGCGGGGGGGCCGCTGAGCAGTTCTTC. Its protein is CASSIASGGAAEQFF. Combining the CDR3 with reference TRBV19 and TRBJ2-1 gives the whole variable domain DGGITQSPKYLFRKEGQNVTLSCEQNLNHDAMYWYRQDPGQGLRLIYYSQIVNDFQKGDIAEGYSVSREKKESFPLTVTSAQKNPTAFYLCASSIASGGAAEQFFGPGTRLTVL.